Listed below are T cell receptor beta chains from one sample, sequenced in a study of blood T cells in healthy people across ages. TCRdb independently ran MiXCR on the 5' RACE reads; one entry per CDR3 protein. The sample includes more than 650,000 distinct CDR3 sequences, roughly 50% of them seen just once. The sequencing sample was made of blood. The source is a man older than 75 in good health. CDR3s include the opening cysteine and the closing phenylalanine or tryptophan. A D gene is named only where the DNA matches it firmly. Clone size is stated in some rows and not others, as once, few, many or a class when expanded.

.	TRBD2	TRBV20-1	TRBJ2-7	TGCAGTGCTAACGTAGCGGGGTCCTACGAGCAGTACTTC	CSANVAGSYEQYF
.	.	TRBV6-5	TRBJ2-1	TGTGCCAGCAGTTCCATGATGGGAAACTCCTACAATGAGCAGTTCTTC	CASSSMMGNSYNEQFF
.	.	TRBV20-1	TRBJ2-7	TGCAGTGCTAGAGATATCGGCAGGGTCAACGAGCAGTACTTC	CSARDIGRVNEQYF
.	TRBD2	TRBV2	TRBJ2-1	TGTGCCAGCAACCGGGAGGCCCTTGGGGGGAGGCAGTTCTTC	CASNREALGGRQFF
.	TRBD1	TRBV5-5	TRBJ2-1	TGTGCCAGCAGGGCGACAGGGGCAAGCTCCTACAATGAGCAGTTCTTC	CASRATGASSYNEQFF
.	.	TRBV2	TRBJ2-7	TGTGCCAGCGGGAGCAGGGGCTCCTACAATGAGCAGTACTTC	CASGSRGSYNEQYF
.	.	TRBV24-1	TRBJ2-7	TGTGCCACCAGTACGGTTGAAACAGGTGGGCCCTCCTACGAGCAGTACTTC	CATSTVETGGPSYEQYF
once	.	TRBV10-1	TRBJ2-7	TGCGCCAGCAGTGATCAGGGGTCTCCTCCCTACGAGCAGTACTTC	CASSDQGSPPYEQYF
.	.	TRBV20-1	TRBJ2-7	TGCAGTGCTCCCCCAACAGGGTACGAGCAGTACTTC	CSAPPTGYEQYF
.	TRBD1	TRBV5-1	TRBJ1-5	TGCGCCAGCAGCTTGCCGGGACAGGGAGGTCAGCCCCAGCATTTT	CASSLPGQGGQPQHF
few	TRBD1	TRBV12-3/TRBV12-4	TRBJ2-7	TGTGCCAGCAGTTTCATCTGGTACGGGGACAGGGTTTCCTACGAGCAGTACTTC	CASSFIWYGDRVSYEQYF
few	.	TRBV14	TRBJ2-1	TGTGCCAGCAGCCAAGAAAAGTTGCAGGGGATCAATGAGCAGTTCTTC	CASSQEKLQGINEQFF
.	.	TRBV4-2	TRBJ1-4	TGTGCCAGCAGCCAAGCAGGGTCACAGGGTTGGGAAAAACTGTTTTTT	CASSQAGSQGWEKLFF
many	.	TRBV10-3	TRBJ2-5	TGTGCCATCAGTGAGCGGGAGACCCAGTACTTC	CAISERETQYF
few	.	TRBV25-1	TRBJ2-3	TGTGCCAGCAGCCCTGGCGGGCCGAGCAACAGCACAGATACGCAGTATTTT	CASSPGGPSNSTDTQYF
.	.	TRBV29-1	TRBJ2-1	TGCAGCGGACGAAGCTCCTACAATGAGCAGTTCTTC	CSGRSSYNEQFF
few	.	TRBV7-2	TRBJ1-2	TGTGCCAGCAGCACCTCGGGGGGCGGATATGGCTACACCTTC	CASSTSGGGYGYTF
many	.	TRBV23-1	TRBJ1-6	TGCGCCGCACGGCAGACCTGCTATAATTCACCCCTCCACTTT	CAARQTCYNSPLHF
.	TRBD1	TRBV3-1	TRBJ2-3	TGTGCCAGCAGCCTCAGGGGGCGTGACGCGTATTTT	CASSLRGRDAYF
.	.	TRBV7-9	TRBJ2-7	TGTGCCAGCAGCTTAGGGCGGCAAGCGGGCGAGCAGTACTTC	CASSLGRQAGEQYF
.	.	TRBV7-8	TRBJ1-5	TGTGCCAGCAGCTTAGCTCCTCGGGGGCGGCAGCCCCAGCATTTT	CASSLAPRGRQPQHF
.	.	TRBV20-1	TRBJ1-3	TGCAGTGCTAGGCCGGGCGTCAGATCTGGAAACACCATATATTTT	CSARPGVRSGNTIYF
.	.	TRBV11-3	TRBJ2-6	TGTGCCAGCAGCTTAGGGGGTATCTGGCGGTCCCCGAGCTCTGGGGCCAACGTCCTGACTTTC	CASSLGGIWRSPSSGANVLTF
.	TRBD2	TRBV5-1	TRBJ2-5	TGCGCCAGCAGCCTGGGGGGACTAGACGAATCCCAGTACTTC	CASSLGGLDESQYF
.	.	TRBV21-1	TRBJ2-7	TGTGCCAGCAGCAAAGCCAGCGTGTGCGGCTACTCCTACGAGCAGTACTTC	CASSKASVCGYSYEQYF
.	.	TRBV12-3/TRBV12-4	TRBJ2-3	TGTGCCAGCAGGCAGGGACCCAGATACGCGTATTTT	CASRQGPRYAYF
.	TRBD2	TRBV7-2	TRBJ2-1	TGTGCCAGCAGCTTAAGAGCGGGACTAGCGTCCCATGAGCAGTTCTTC	CASSLRAGLASHEQFF
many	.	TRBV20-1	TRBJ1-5	TGCAGTGCTATAATTGGGAATCAGCCCCAGCATTTT	CSAIIGNQPQHF
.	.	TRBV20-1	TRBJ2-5	TGCAGTGCTAGAGGTGGGAATCAAGAGACCCAGTACTTC	CSARGGNQETQYF
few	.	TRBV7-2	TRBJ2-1	TGTGCCAGCAGCTTATTACCGGGACCGAGTATCAATGAGCAGTTCTTC	CASSLLPGPSINEQFF
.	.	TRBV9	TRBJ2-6	TGTGCCAGCAGCGTAATAGTTGGCTCTGGGGCCAACGTCCTGACTTTC	CASSVIVGSGANVLTF
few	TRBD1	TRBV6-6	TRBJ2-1	TGTGCCTCCAGTCCAGGACAGGTCCACAATGAGCAGTTCTTC	CASSPGQVHNEQFF
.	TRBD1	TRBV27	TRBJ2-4	TGTGCCAGCAGACCCGGACAGGGGCTAGCCAAAAACATTCAGTACTTC	CASRPGQGLAKNIQYF
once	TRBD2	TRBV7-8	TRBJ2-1	TGTGCCAGCAGCTTAGTATCCGTAGCGGGCCTAGGGAGGGGTAATGAGCAGTTCTTC	CASSLVSVAGLGRGNEQFF
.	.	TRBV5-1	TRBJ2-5	TGCGCCAGCAGCTTGGGAGTTCGGACTTACGAGCACTACTTC	CASSLGVRTYEHYF
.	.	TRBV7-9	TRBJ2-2	TGTGCCAGCAGCGAGACAGTCGCCGGGGAGCTGTTTTTT	CASSETVAGELFF
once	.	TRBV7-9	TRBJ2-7	TGTGCCAGCAGCTTTACGGTGGAGCACGGGAGATACGAGCAGTACTTC	CASSFTVEHGRYEQYF
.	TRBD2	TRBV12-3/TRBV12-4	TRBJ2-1	TGTGCCAGCAGTTCCCCCAGACTAGCGGACAATGAGCAGTTCTTC	CASSSPRLADNEQFF
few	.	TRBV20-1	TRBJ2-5	TGCAGTGCTACGGTCGGGGCAGGAAATAGAGAGACCCAGTACTTC	CSATVGAGNRETQYF
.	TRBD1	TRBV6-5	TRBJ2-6	TGTGCCAGCAGTCCGGACAGGGCCTCTGGGGCCAACGTCCTGACTTTC	CASSPDRASGANVLTF
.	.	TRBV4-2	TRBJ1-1	TGTGCCAGCAGCCAAGCAATGAACACTGAAGCTTTCTTT	CASSQAMNTEAFF
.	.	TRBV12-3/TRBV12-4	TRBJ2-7	TGTGCCCCAGCGGGCATCCCCTACGAGCAGTACTTC	CAPAGIPYEQYF